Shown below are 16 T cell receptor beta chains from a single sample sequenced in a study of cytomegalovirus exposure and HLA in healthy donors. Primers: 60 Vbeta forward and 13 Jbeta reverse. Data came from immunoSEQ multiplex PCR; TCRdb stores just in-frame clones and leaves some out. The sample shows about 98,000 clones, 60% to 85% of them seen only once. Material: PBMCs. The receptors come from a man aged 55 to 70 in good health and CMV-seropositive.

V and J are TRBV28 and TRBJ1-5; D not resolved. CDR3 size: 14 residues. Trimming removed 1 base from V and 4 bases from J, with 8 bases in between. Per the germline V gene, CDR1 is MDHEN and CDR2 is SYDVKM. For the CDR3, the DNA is TGTGCCAGCAGTTTATCGGCGGGGAATCAGCCCCAGCATTTT. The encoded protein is CASSLSAGNQPQHF.

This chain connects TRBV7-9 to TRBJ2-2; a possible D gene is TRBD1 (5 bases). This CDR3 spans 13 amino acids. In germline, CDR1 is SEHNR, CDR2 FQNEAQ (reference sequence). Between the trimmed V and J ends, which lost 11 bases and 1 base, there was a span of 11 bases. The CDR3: CAGLTVNTGELFF. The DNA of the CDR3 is TGTGCCGGGTTGACAGTGAACACCGGGGAGCTGTTTTTT.

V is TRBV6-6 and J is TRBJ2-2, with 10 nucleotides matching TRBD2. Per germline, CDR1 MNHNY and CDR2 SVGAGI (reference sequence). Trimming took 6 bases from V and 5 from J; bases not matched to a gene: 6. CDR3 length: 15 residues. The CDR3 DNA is TGTGCCAGCAGCCCTCGGACTAGCGGAACCGGGGAGCTGTTTTTT. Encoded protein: CASSPRTSGTGELFF.

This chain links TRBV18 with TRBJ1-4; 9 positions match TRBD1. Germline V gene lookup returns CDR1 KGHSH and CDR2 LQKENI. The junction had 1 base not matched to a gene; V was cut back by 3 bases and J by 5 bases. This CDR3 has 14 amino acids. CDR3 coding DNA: TGTGCCAGCTCACCCGGGACAGGGAATGAAAAACTGTTTTTT. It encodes CASSPGTGNEKLFF.

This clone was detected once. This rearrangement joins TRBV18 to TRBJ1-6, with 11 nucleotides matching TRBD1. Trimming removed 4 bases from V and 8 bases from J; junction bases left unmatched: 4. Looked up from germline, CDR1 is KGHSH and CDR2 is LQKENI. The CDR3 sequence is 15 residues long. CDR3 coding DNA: TGTGCCAGCTCACAGGGACAGGGGGATTATTCACCCCTCCACTTT. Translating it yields CASSQGQGDYSPLHF.

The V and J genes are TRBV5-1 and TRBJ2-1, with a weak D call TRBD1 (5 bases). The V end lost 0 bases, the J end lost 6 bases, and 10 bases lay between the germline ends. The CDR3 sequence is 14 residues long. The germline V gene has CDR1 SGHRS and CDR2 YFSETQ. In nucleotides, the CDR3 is TGCGCCAGCAGCTTGGACAGGCAGAGCAATGAGCAGTTCTTC. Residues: CASSLDRQSNEQFF.

CDR3 in amino acids: CASSMAGNTIYF. CDR3 sequence (DNA): TGTGCCAGTAGCATGGCCGGAAACACCATATATTTT. The chain carries TRBV19 and TRBJ1-3; D is unclear. Trimming stripped 6 bases from V and 4 bases from J, with 7 bases between. CDR1 is LNHDA, CDR2 SQIVND, per germline (reference sequence). The CDR3 is 12 residues long.

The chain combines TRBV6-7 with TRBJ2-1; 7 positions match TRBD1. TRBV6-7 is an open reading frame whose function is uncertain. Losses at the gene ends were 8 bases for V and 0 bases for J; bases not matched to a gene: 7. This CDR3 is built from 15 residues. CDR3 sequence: CASPPDRTSYNEQFF. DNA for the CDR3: TGTGCCAGCCCCCCGGACAGGACCTCCTACAATGAGCAGTTCTTC.

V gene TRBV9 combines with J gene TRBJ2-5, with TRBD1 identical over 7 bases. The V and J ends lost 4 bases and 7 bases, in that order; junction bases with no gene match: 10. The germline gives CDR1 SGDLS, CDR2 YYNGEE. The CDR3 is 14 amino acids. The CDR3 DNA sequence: TGTGCCAGCAGCCCCAGGACAGGCGGTGGGACCCAGTACTTC. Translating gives CASSPRTGGGTQYF.

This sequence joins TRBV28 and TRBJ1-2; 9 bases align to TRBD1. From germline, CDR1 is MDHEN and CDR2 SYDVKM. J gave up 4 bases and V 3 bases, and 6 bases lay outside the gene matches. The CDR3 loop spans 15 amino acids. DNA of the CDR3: TGTGCCAGCAGTTTTTCGGGACAGGGATCCTATGGCTACACCTTC. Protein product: CASSFSGQGSYGYTF.

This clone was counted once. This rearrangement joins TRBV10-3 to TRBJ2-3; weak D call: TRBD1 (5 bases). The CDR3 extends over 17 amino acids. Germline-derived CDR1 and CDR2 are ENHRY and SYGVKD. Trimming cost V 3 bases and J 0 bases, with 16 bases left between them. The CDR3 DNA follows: TGTGCCATCAGTGATGGGCAGGGCCGTCCTAGCACAGATACGCAGTATTTT. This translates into CAISDGQGRPSTDTQYF.

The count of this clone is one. CDR3 loop: CASSPPRLTYNEQFF. As DNA, the CDR3 is TGTGCCAGCAGCCCACCCAGGCTAACGTACAATGAGCAGTTCTTC. J is TRBJ2-1 and V is TRBV7-9; D is unresolved. Deletions cut 5 bases from V and 4 bases from J, with 15 bases between. Germline CDR1 is SEHNR and CDR2 is FQNEAQ (reference sequence). This CDR3 is built from 15 residues.

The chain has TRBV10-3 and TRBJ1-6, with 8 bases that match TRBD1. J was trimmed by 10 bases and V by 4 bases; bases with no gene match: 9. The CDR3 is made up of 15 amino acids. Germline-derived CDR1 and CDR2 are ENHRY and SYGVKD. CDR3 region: CAISVGTGGGSPLHF. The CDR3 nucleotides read TGTGCCATCAGTGTTGGGACAGGAGGAGGCTCACCCCTCCACTTT.

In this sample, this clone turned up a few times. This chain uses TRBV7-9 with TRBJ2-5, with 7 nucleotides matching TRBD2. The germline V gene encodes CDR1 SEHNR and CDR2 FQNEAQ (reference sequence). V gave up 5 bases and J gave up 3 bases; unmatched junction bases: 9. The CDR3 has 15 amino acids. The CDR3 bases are TGTGCCAGCAGCCCCTGGGGAGGGGAAGAAGAGACCCAGTACTTC. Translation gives CASSPWGGEEETQYF.

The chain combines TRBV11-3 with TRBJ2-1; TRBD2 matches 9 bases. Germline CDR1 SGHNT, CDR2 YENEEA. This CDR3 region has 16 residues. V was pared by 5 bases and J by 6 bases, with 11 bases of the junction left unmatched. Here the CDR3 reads CASSPLAGGLPNEQFF. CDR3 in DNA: TGTGCCAGCAGCCCGTTGGCGGGGGGGCTCCCCAATGAGCAGTTCTTC. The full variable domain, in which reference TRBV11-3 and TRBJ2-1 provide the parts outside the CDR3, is EAGVVQSPRYKIIEKKQPVAFWCNPISGHNTLYWYLQNLGQGPELLIRYENEEAVDDSQLPKDRFSAERLKGVDSTLKIQPAELGDSAVYLCASSPLAGGLPNEQFFGPGTRLTVL.

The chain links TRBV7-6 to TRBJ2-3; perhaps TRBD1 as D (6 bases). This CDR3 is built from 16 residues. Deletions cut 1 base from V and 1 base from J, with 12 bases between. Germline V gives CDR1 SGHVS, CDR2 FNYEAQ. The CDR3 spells CASSLGGGIGTDTQYF. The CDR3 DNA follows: TGTGCCAGCAGCTTAGGAGGGGGAATCGGCACAGATACGCAGTATTTT.